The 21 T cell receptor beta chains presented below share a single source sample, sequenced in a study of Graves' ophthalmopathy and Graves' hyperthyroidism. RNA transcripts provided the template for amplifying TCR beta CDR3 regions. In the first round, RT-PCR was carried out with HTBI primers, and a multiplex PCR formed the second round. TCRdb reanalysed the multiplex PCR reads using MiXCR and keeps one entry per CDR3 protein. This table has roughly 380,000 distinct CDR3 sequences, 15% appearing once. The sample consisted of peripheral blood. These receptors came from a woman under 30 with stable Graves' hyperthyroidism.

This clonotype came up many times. This CDR3 reads CASSQSTGQYNSPLHF. The CDR3 DNA follows: TGTGCCAGCAGCCAGTCGACAGGCCAGTATAATTCACCCCTCCACTTT. The chain has TRBV14 and TRBJ1-6; perhaps TRBD1 as D (6 bases). The germline V gene has CDR1 SGHDN and CDR2 FVKESK. V shed 3 bases and J shed 4 bases, with 13 bases lying between them. This CDR3 comprises 16 residues.

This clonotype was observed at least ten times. CDR3 sequence (DNA): TGTGCCAGCAGCTCAACAAGGGACGACACTGAAGCTTTCTTT. Its translation: CASSSTRDDTEAFF. This rearrangement joins TRBV7-2 to TRBJ1-1, with D tentatively TRBD1 (5 bases). The germline V gene has CDR1 SGHTA and CDR2 FQGNSA. The CDR3 sequence is 14 residues long. The V end lost 4 bases, the J end lost 3 bases, and 12 bases lay between the germline ends. The whole variable domain, filled in from reference TRBV7-2 and TRBJ1-1, reads GAGVSQSPSNKVTEKGKDVELRCDPISGHTALYWYRQSLGQGLEFLIYFQGNSAPDKSGLPSDRFSAERTGGSVSTLTIQRTQQEDSAVYLCASSSTRDDTEAFFGQGTRLTVV.

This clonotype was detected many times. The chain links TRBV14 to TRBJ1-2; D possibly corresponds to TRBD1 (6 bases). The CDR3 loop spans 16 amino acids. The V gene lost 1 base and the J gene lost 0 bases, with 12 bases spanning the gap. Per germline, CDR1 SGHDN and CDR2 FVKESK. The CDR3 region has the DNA TGTGCCAGCAGCCAAGTCGGGGGCCGGACTAACTATGGCTACACCTTC. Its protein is CASSQVGGRTNYGYTF.

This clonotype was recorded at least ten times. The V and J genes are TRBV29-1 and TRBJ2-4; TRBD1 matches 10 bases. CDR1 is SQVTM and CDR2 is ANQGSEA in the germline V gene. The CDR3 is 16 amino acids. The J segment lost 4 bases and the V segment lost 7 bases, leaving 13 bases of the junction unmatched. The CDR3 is CSAGTGVSLLKNIQYF. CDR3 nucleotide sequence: TGCAGCGCAGGGACAGGGGTTTCCTTATTAAAAAACATTCAGTACTTC.

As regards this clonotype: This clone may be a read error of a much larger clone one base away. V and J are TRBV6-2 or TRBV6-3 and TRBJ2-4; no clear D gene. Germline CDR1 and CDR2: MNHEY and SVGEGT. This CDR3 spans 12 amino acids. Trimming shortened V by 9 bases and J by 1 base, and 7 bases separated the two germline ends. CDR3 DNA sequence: TGTGCCAGTCTTGGGGCCAAAAACATTCAGTACTTC. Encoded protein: CASLGAKNIQYF.

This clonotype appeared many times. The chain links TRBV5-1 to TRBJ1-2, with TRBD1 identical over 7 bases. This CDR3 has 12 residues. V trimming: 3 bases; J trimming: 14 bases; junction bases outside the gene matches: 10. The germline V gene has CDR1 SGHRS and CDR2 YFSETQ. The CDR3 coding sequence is TGCGCCAGCAGCTCAGGGGACAGTTGGTGTACCTTC. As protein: CASSSGDSWCTF.

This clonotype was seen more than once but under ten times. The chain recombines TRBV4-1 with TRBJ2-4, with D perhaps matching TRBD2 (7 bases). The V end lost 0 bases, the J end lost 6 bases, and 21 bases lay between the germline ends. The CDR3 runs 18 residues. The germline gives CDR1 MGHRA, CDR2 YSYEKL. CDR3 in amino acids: CASSQEGGGAPWGNIQYF. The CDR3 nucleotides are TGCGCCAGCAGCCAAGAAGGAGGGGGGGCCCCCTGGGGAAACATTCAGTACTTC.

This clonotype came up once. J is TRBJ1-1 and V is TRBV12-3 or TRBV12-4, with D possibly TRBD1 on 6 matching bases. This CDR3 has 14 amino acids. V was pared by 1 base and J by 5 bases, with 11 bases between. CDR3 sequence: CASSLVYQGTEAFF. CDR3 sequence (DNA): TGTGCCAGCAGTTTAGTTTACCAGGGGACTGAAGCTTTCTTT.

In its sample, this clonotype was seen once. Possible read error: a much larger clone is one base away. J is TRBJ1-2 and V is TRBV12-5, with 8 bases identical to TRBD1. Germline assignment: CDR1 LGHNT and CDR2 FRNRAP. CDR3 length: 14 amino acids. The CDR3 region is CAGGPNLDRGGYTF. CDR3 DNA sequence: TGTGCTGGTGGCCCCAACTTAGACAGGGGCGGCTACACCTTC.

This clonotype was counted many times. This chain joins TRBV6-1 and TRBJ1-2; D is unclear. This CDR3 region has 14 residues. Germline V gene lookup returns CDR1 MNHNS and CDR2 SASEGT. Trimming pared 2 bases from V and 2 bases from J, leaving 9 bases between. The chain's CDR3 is CASSEPRRNYGYTF. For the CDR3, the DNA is TGTGCCAGCAGTGAACCGAGAAGAAACTATGGCTACACCTTC.

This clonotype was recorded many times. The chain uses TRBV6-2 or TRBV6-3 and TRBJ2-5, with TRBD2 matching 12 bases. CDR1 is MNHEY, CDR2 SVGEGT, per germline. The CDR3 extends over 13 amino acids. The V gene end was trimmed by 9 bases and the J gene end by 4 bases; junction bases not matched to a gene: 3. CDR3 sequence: CASLAGGGETQYF. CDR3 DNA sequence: TGTGCCAGTCTAGCGGGGGGGGGAGAGACCCAGTACTTC.

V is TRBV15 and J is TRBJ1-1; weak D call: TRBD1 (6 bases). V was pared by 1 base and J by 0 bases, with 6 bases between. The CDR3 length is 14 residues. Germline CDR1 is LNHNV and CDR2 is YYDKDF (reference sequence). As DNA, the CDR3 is TGTGCCACCAGCAGAGGGACAGTGAACACTGAAGCTTTCTTT. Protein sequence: CATSRGTVNTEAFF.

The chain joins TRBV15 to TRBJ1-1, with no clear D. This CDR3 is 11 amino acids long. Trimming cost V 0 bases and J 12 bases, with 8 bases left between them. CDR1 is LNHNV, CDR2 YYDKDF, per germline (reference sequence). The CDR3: CATSRDRMSFF. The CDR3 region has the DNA TGTGCCACCAGCAGAGATCGGATGTCTTTCTTT.

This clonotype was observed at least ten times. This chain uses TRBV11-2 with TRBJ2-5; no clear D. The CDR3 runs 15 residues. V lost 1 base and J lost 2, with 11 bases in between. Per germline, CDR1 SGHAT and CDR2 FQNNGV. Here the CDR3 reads CASSLASHPQETQYF. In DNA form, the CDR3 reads TGTGCCAGCAGCTTAGCATCACACCCGCAAGAGACCCAGTACTTC.

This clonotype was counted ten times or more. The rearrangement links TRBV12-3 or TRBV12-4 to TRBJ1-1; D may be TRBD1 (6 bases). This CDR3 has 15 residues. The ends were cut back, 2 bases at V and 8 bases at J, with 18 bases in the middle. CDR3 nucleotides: TGTGCCAGCAGTTTACGCCGGGACACTTTCCCCGAAGCTTTCTTT. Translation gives CASSLRRDTFPEAFF.

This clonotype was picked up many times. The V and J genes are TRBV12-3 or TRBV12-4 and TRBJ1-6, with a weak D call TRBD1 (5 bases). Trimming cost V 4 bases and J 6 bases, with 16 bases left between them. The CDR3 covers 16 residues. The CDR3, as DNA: TGTGCCAGCAGTTGGGGGTTTGGGGGGGGTAATTCACCCCTCCACTTT. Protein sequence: CASSWGFGGGNSPLHF.

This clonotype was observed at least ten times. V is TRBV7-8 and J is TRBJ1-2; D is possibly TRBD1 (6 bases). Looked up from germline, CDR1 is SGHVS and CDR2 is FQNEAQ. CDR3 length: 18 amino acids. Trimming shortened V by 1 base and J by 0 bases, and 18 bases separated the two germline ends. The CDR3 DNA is TGTGCCAGCAGCTTAGTCGAAAGACAGGTGGGAACTAACTATGGCTACACCTTC. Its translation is CASSLVERQVGTNYGYTF.

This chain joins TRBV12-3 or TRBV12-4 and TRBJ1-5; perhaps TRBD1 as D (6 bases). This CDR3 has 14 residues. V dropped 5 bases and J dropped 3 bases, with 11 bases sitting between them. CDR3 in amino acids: CASSPGQTNQPQHF. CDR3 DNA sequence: TGTGCCAGCAGTCCTGGACAGACCAATCAGCCCCAGCATTTT.

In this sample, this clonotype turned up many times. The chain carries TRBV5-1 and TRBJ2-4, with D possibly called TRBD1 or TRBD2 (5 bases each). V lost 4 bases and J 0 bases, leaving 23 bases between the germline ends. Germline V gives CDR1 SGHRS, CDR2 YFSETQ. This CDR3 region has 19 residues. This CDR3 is CASSPEVSTGLLAKNIQYF. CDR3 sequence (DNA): TGCGCCAGCAGCCCGGAGGTTAGCACAGGACTTCTAGCCAAAAACATTCAGTACTTC.

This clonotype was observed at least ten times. The CDR3 loop reads CASKTRGGANTGELFF. As DNA, the CDR3 is TGTGCCAGCAAAACCCGGGGGGGCGCGAACACCGGGGAGCTGTTTTTT. The chain combines TRBV11-2 with TRBJ2-2; 8 bases line up with TRBD2. J lost 0 bases, V lost 7 bases, and 7 bases had no gene match. This CDR3 has 16 residues. Germline CDR1 is SGHAT and CDR2 is FQNNGV.

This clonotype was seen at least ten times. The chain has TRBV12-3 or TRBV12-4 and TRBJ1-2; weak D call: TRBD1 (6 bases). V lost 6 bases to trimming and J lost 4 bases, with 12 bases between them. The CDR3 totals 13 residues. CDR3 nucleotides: TGTGCCAGCAGCCAGCGGGGGCTCTATGGCTACACCTTC. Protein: CASSQRGLYGYTF.